These 19 T cell receptor beta chains came from one sample sequenced in a study of OX40 agonist ivuxolimab in advanced cancers. The assay was immunoSEQ multiplex PCR, and TCRdb's table has in-frame clones only and misses some. The sample yields about 62,000 clones, around 85% seen once. This specimen was CD4+ or CD8+ T cells sorted from blood, taken in a trial of the OX40 agonist ivuxolimab. These receptors were obtained from an adult with an advanced solid tumor such as melanoma, head and neck, liver or kidney cancer.

V usage is TRBV5-6 and J usage is TRBJ1-4; D is unresolved. The CDR3 totals 13 residues. Trimming removed 1 base from V and 8 bases from J, with 9 bases in between. The germline gives CDR1 SGHDT, CDR2 YYEEEE. The CDR3 spells CASSLSSVEKLFF. The CDR3 DNA is TGTGCCAGCAGCTTGAGTTCAGTCGAAAAACTGTTTTTT. The whole variable domain, filled in from reference TRBV5-6 and TRBJ1-4, reads DAGVTQSPTHLIKTRGQQVTLRCSPKSGHDTVSWYQQALGQGPQFIFQYYEEEERQRGNFPDRFSGHQFPNYSSELNVNALLLGDSALYLCASSLSSVEKLFFGSGTQLSVL.

The V and J genes are TRBV23-1 and TRBJ1-1; D remains ambiguous. TRBV23-1 is an open reading frame whose function is uncertain. The CDR3 totals 15 residues. Deletions cut 0 bases from V and 2 bases from J, with 10 bases between. The CDR3 loop is CASSQSGKSNTEAFF. Written as DNA, the CDR3 is TGCGCCAGCAGTCAATCTGGGAAATCTAACACTGAAGCTTTCTTT.

A remark on this clone: Mismatch with germline at one junction end may stem from a read error. The chain is built from TRBV18 and TRBJ1-2; D is possibly TRBD1 (5 bases). The CDR3 contains 15 residues. In germline, CDR1 is KGHSH, CDR2 LQKENI. CDR3 sequence (DNA): TGTGCCAGCTCACCGGGGGGAACAACGAACTATGGCCACACCTTC. Translation: CASSPGGTTNYGHTF.

V and J are TRBV4-1 and TRBJ1-2, with D unclear. Germline V gives CDR1 MGHRA, CDR2 YSYEKL. The ends were cut back, 0 bases at V and 2 bases at J, with 7 bases in the middle. The CDR3 runs 14 residues. This CDR3 reads CASSQDPVNYGYTF. The CDR3 DNA sequence: TGCGCCAGCAGCCAAGACCCAGTGAACTATGGCTACACCTTC.

The rearrangement uses TRBV5-1 and TRBJ1-5; the D gene is possibly TRBD1 (5 bases). This CDR3 comprises 15 residues. V was cut by 0 bases and J by 4 bases, with 11 bases left in between. From germline, CDR1 is SGHRS and CDR2 YFSETQ. DNA for the CDR3: TGCGCCAGCAGCTTGGCCGGGGCTTTAAATCAGCCCCAGCATTTT. This translates into CASSLAGALNQPQHF.

The chain is built from TRBV19 and TRBJ2-3; 8 bases map to TRBD1. This CDR3 comprises 15 residues. Per germline, CDR1 LNHDA and CDR2 SQIVND (reference sequence). V was pared by 9 bases and J by 1 base, with 9 bases of the junction left unmatched. The CDR3 sequence: CASTAGQGGTDTQYF. CDR3 in DNA: TGTGCCAGCACCGCCGGACAGGGAGGCACAGATACGCAGTATTTT.

This clone occurred a few times. The V and J genes are TRBV11-2 and TRBJ2-3, with 7 bases matching TRBD1. CDR3 size: 15 residues. CDR1 is SGHAT and CDR2 is FQNNGV in the germline V gene. The V gene end was trimmed by 5 bases and the J gene end by 4 bases; junction bases not matched to a gene: 9. CDR3 DNA: TGTGCCAGCAGCGACCCGAACAGGGGTTCAGATACGCAGTATTTT. Its protein product is CASSDPNRGSDTQYF.

A single count supports this clone. The CDR3 bases are TGTGCCAGCAGCTCGGGGCTAGCGGGAATCTATGAGCAGTTCTTC. This sequence encodes CASSSGLAGIYEQFF. The V and J genes are TRBV7-3 and TRBJ2-1; 9 positions agree with TRBD2. Looked up from germline, CDR1 is SGHTA and CDR2 is FQGTGA. With 4 bases clipped from V and 8 bases from J, the junction kept 9 bases outside the gene matches. This CDR3 region has 15 residues.

This clone was seen a single time. This chain connects TRBV23-1 to TRBJ1-1; unclear D gene. TRBV23-1 is an ORF; its function is uncertain. The CDR3 has 12 amino acids. V dropped 4 bases and J dropped 8 bases, with 11 bases sitting between them. CDR3 loop: CASSLGPREAFF. CDR3 nucleotide sequence: TGCGCCAGCAGTCTAGGACCGCGGGAAGCTTTCTTT.

The chain links TRBV6-1 to TRBJ2-3; D gene uncertain. Trimming left V 8 bases short and J 4 bases short, with 19 bases between. The CDR3 is made up of 15 amino acids. Looked up from germline, CDR1 is MNHNS and CDR2 is SASEGT. CDR3 sequence reads: CASSQQQWEADTQYF. DNA for the CDR3: TGTGCCAGCTCACAACAGCAATGGGAAGCAGATACGCAGTATTTT.

The chain couples TRBV7-9 to TRBJ2-5; D call uncertain. The DNA end lines up better with TRBJ2-7; the J call may be wrong. CDR1 and CDR2 from the germline V gene are SEHNR and FQNEAQ (reference sequence). The CDR3 consists of 14 residues. CDR3 region: CASSPGVFPYEQYF. Here the CDR3 DNA reads TGTGCCAGCAGCCCGGGTGTTTTTCCCTACGAGCAGTACTTC.

The genes are TRBV18 and TRBJ2-2; 9 bases match TRBD2. The junction had 5 bases not matched to a gene; V was cut back by 4 bases and J by 5 bases. Germline V gene data show CDR1 as KGHSH and CDR2 as LQKENI. This CDR3 has 15 amino acids. CDR3 residues: CASSRGLAPTGELFF. CDR3 DNA: TGTGCCAGCTCACGGGGACTAGCTCCTACCGGGGAGCTGTTTTTT.

This clone was picked up a small number of times. V gene TRBV27 combines with J gene TRBJ2-6; D is unclear. CDR3 length: 14 amino acids. Germline-derived CDR1 and CDR2 are MNHEY and SMNVEV (reference sequence). The V gene lost 5 bases and the J gene lost 0 bases, with 5 bases spanning the gap. The CDR3 protein is CASSPLSGANVLTF. The CDR3 DNA sequence: TGTGCCAGCAGTCCACTCTCTGGGGCCAACGTCCTGACTTTC. The complete variable domain, with remaining parts taken from reference TRBV27 and TRBJ2-6, reads EAQVTQNPRYLITVTGKKLTVTCSQNMNHEYMSWYRQDPGLGLRQIYYSMNVEVTDKGDVPEGYKVSRKEKRNFPLILESPSPNQTSLYFCASSPLSGANVLTFGAGSRLTVL.

The V gene is TRBV5-6, the J gene TRBJ2-5; the D is unclear. The length of the CDR3 is 13 residues. Germline lookup yields CDR1 SGHDT and CDR2 YYEEEE. Between the trimmed V and J ends, which lost 1 base and 5 bases, there was a span of 9 bases. Written as DNA, the CDR3 is TGTGCCAGCAGCTTGTGGGCCGGCGAGACCCAGTACTTC. It yields the protein CASSLWAGETQYF.

The chain recombines TRBV5-6 with TRBJ1-2, with unresolved D. Trimming stripped 0 bases from V and 7 bases from J, with 16 bases between. Germline loops: CDR1 SGHDT, CDR2 YYEEEE. CDR3 length equals 15 residues. The CDR3 DNA reads TGTGCCAGCAGCTTGGCCCCCACCCTCGGCGGTGGCTACACCTTC. The encoded protein is CASSLAPTLGGGYTF.

The chain links TRBV5-1 to TRBJ2-1; D unresolved. The V end was cut by 0 bases, the J end by 6 bases, with 16 bases between. The germline gives CDR1 SGHRS, CDR2 YFSETQ. This CDR3 region has 16 residues. CDR3 sequence (DNA): TGCGCCAGCAGCTTGGCGTGGATAAAGAGGTCCAATGAGCAGTTCTTC. This codes for CASSLAWIKRSNEQFF. Looking up the rest from reference TRBV5-1 and TRBJ2-1 gives the full variable domain: KAGVTQTPRYLIKTRGQQVTLSCSPISGHRSVSWYQQTPGQGLQFLFEYFSETQRNKGNFPGRFSGRQFSNSRSEMNVSTLELGDSALYLCASSLAWIKRSNEQFFGPGTRLTVL.

This clone was seen more than once but under ten times. The DNA for the CDR3 is TGTGCCAGCAGCTCCCCCTGGTTGAATCAGCCCCAGCATTTT. Protein sequence: CASSSPWLNQPQHF. This chain links TRBV5-8 with TRBJ1-5; D unclear. Germline CDR1 is SGHTS and CDR2 is YDEGEE. The V end was cut by 3 bases, the J end by 4 bases, with 11 bases between. CDR3 length equals 14 residues.

This chain joins TRBV7-2 and TRBJ2-7; D may be TRBD1 or TRBD2 (7 bases each). Looked up from germline, CDR1 is SGHTA and CDR2 is FQGNSA. V gave up 8 bases and J gave up 3 bases, with 14 bases separating them. The CDR3 extends over 13 amino acids. CDR3 protein: CASGGQRGYEQYF. CDR3 nucleotide sequence: TGTGCCAGCGGGGGACAGCGGGGCTACGAGCAGTACTTC.

The chain links TRBV27 to TRBJ1-5; TRBD1 agrees at 10 bases. Germline CDR1 MNHEY, CDR2 SMNVEV (reference sequence). The CDR3 spans 14 residues. V shed 3 bases and J 5 bases; nucleotides not matched to a gene: 1. CDR3 DNA: TGTGCCAGCAGTTTTGGGACAGGGGATCAGCCCCAGCATTTT. Protein: CASSFGTGDQPQHF.